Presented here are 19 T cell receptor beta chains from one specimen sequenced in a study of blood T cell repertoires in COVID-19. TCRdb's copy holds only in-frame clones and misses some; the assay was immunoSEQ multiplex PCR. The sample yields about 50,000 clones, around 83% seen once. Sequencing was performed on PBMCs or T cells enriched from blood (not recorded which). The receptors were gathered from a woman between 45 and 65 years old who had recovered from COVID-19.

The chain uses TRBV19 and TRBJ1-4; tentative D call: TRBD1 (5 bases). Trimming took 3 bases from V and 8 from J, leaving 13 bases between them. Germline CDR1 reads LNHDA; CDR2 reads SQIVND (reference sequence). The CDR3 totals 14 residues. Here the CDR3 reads CASSIQGGFEKLFF. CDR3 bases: TGTGCCAGTAGTATCCAGGGCGGCTTCGAAAAACTGTTTTTT.

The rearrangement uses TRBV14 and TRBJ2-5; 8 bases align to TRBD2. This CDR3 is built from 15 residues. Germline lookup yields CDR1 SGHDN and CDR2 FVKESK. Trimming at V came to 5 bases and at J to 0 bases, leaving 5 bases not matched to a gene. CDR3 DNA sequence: TGTGCCAGCAGCACACTAGCGGACCACCAAGAGACCCAGTACTTC. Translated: CASSTLADHQETQYF.

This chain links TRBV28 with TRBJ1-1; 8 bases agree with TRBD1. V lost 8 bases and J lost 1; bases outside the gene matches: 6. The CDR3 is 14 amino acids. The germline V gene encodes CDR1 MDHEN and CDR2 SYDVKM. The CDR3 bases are TGTGCCAGCGGGAGGGACAGGAAGAACACTGAAGCTTTCTTT. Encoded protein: CASGRDRKNTEAFF. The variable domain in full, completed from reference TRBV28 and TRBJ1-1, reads DVKVTQSSRYLVKRTGEKVFLECVQDMDHENMFWYRQDPGLGLRLIYFSYDVKMKEKGDIPEGYSVSREKKERFSLILESASTNQTSMYLCASGRDRKNTEAFFGQGTRLTVV.

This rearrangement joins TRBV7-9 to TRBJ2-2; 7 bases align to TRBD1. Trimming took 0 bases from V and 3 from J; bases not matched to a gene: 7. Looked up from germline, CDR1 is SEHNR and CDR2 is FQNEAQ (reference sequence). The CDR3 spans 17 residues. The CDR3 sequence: CASSLASTGADTGELFF. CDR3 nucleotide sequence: TGTGCCAGCAGCTTAGCGAGCACAGGGGCGGACACCGGGGAGCTGTTTTTT.

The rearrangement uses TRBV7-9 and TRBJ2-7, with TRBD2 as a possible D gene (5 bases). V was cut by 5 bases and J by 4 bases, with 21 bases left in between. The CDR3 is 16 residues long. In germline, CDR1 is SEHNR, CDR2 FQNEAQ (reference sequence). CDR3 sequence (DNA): TGTGCCAGCAGCCTAATGGTTGGGGAGACGGGATACGAGCAGTACTTC. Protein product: CASSLMVGETGYEQYF.

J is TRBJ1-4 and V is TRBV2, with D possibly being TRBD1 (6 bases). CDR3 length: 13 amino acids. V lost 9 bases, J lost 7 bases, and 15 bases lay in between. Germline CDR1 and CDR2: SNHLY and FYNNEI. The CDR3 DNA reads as TGTGCCAGGAATACAGGGAGAGGTGAAAAACTGTTTTTT. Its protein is CARNTGRGEKLFF.

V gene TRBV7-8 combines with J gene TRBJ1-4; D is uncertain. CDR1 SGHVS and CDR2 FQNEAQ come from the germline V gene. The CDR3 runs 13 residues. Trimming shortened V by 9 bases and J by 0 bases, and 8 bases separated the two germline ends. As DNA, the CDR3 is TGTGCCAGTAGTAGAGCAACTAATGAAAAACTGTTTTTT. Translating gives CASSRATNEKLFF.

CDR3 DNA sequence: TGCAGCTCGGGACAGGGTGGGTCGCAGTATTTT. Its protein is CSSGQGGSQYF. The chain employs TRBV29-1 and TRBJ2-3; 9 bases are a match to TRBD1. The CDR3 loop spans 11 amino acids. Germline V gene data show CDR1 as SQVTM and CDR2 as ANQGSEA. J was trimmed by 10 bases and V by 8 bases; bases with no gene match: 7.

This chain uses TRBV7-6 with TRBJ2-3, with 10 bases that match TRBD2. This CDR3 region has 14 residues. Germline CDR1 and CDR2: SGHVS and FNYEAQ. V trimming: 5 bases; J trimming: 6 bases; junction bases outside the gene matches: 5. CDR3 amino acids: CASSTGTSVDTQYF. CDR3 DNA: TGTGCCAGCAGCACCGGGACTAGCGTGGATACGCAGTATTTT.

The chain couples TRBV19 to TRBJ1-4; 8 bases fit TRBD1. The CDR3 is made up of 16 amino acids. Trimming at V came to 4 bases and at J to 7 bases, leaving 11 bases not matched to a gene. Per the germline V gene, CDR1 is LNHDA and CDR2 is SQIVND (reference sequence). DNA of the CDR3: TGTGCCAGTAGTAGAGGACAGGGATCGGGGGGTGAAAAACTGTTTTTT. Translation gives CASSRGQGSGGEKLFF.

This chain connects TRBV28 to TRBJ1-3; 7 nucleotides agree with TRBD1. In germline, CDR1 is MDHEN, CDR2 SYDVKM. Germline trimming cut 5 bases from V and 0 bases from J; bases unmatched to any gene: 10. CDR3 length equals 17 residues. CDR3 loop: CASSHGTVDFSGNTIYF. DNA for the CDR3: TGTGCCAGCAGTCACGGGACAGTCGACTTCTCTGGAAACACCATATATTTT.

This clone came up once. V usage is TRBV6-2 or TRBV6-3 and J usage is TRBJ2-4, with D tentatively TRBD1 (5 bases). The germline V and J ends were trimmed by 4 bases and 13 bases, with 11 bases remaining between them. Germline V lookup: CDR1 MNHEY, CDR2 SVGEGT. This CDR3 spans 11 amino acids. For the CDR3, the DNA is TGTGCCAGCAGTTTTCAGACAGTACAGTACTTC. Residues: CASSFQTVQYF.

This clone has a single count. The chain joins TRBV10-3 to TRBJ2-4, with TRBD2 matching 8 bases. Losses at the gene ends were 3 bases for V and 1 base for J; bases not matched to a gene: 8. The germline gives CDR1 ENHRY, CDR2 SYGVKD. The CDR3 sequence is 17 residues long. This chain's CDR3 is CAISDFWGGRAKNIQYF. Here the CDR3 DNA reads TGTGCCATCAGTGACTTTTGGGGCGGGAGGGCCAAAAACATTCAGTACTTC.

The CDR3 spells CASSEGTMNTEAFF. CDR3 bases: TGTGCCAGCAGTGAAGGGACAATGAACACTGAAGCTTTCTTT. This chain uses TRBV2 with TRBJ1-1, with D perhaps TRBD1 (5 bases). V was shortened by 1 base and J by 0 bases, with 6 bases between the two germline ends. The CDR3 length is 14 residues. Germline-derived CDR1 and CDR2 are SNHLY and FYNNEI.

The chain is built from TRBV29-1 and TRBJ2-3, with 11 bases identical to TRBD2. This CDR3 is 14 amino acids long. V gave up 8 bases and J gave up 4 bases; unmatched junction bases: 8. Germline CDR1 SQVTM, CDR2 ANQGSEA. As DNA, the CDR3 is TGCAGCTTCCAGGTTAGCGGGAGGGCAGATACGCAGTATTTT. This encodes CSFQVSGRADTQYF.

The CDR3 spells CASSPSTGYGYGYTF. For the CDR3, the DNA is TGCGCCAGCAGCCCTTCGACAGGGTATGGATATGGCTACACCTTC. This chain connects TRBV5-1 to TRBJ1-2, with 7 positions matching TRBD1. V gave up 4 bases and J gave up 5 bases; unmatched junction bases: 11. The CDR3 spans 15 residues. Germline loops: CDR1 SGHRS, CDR2 YFSETQ.

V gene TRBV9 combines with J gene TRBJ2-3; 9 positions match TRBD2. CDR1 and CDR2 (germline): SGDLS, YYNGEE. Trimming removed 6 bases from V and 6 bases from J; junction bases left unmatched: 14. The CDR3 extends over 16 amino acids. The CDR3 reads CASIPGSGGSYDTQYF. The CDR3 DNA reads TGTGCCAGCATCCCTGGTAGCGGGGGATCGTACGATACGCAGTATTTT.

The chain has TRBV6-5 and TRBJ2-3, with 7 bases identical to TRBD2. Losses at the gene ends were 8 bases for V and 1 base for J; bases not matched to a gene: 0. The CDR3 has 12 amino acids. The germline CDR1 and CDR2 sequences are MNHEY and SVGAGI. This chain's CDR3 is CASGGGTDTQYF. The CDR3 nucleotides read TGTGCCAGCGGGGGGGGCACAGATACGCAGTATTTT.

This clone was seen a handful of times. The CDR3 loop reads CASSDPPAGHGVSYEQYF. Here the CDR3 DNA reads TGTGCCAGCAGCGATCCCCCCGCTGGGCACGGGGTCTCCTACGAGCAGTACTTC. The chain has TRBV6-2 or TRBV6-3 and TRBJ2-7; possibly TRBD2 for D (5 bases). V was trimmed by 6 bases and J by 0 bases, leaving 24 bases between them. The CDR3 loop spans 18 amino acids. Germline V gene data show CDR1 as MNHEY and CDR2 as SVGEGT.